This T cell receptor (beta chain) was sequenced during a study of shared clonotypes between healthy human individuals. Genomic DNA came from about 92 million PBMCs in unsorted samples. With respect to this clone: Antigen: not known.

Study outcomes and limitations: An anticipated effect of sequencing depth on clonotype sharing among donors was recognized.

The test was conducted at deep level. The table came from immunoSEQ multiplex PCR; TCRdb's copy has only in-frame clones and leaves some out. The data contain about 560,000 clones, around three quarters of them singletons. Trimming removed 7 bases at V and 4 bases at J, with 17 bases between. The CDR3 is 14 residues long. Germline V gene lookup returns CDR1 MNHEY and CDR2 SMNVEV (reference sequence). The source is a woman aged 40 to 50 in good health. Some clones in this sample may be carry-over from other donors' samples. The chain recombines TRBV27 with TRBJ2-7; possibly TRBD1 or TRBD2 for D (5 bases each). Input material: PBMCs. The CDR3 region is CASKVPGRTYEQYF. The CDR3 DNA reads TGTGCCAGCAAAGTTCCGGGACGCACATACGAGCAGTACTTC.